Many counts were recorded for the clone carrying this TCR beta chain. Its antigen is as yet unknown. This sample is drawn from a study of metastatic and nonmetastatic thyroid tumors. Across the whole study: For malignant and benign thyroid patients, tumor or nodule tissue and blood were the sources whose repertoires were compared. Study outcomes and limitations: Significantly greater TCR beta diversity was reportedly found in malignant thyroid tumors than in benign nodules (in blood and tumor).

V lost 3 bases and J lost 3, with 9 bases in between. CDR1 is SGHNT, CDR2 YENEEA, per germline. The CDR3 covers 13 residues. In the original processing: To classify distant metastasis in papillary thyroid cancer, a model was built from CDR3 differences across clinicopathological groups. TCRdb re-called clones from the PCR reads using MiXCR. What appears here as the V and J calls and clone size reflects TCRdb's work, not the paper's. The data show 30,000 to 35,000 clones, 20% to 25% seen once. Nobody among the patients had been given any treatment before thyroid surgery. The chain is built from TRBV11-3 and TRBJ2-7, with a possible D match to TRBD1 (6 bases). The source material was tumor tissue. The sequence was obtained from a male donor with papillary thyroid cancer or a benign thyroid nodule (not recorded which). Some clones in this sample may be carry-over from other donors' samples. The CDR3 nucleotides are TGTGCCAGCAGCTTTGGACAGAACTACGAGCAGTACTTC. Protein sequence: CASSFGQNYEQYF.